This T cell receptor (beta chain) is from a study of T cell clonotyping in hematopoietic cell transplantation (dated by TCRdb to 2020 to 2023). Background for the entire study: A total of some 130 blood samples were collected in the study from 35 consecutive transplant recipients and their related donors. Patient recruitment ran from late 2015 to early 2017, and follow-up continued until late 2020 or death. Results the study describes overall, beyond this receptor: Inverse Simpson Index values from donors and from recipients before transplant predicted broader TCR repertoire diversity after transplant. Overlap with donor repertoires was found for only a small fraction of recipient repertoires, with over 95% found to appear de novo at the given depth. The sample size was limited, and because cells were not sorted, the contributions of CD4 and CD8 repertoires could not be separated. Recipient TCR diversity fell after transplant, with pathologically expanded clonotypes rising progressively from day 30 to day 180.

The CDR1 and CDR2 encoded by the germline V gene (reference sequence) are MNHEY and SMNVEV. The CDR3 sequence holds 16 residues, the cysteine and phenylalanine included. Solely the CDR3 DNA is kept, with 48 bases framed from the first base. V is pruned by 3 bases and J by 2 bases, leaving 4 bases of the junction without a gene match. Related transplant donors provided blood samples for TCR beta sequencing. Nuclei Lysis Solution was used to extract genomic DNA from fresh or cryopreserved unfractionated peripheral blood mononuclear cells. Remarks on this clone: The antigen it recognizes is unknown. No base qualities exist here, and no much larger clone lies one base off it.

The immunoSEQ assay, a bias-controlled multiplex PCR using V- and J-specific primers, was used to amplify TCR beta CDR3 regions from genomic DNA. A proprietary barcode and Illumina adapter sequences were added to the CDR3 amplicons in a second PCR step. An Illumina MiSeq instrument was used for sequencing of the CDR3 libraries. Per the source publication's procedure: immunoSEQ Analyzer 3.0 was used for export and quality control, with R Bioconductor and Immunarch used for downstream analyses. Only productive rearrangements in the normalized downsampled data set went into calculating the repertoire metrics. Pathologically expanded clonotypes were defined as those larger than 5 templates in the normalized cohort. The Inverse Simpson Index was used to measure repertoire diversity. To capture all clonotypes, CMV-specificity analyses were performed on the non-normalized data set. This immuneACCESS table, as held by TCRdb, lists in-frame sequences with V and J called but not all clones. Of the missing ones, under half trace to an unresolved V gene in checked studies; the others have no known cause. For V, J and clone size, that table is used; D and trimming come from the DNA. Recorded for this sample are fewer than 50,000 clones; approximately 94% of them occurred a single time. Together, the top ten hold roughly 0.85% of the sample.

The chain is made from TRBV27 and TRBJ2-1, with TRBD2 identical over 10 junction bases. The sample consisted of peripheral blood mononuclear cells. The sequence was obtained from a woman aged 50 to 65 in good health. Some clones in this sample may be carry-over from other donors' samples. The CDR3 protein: CASSLSSGGPYNEQFF. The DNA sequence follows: TGTGCCAGCAGTTTGTCTAGCGGGGGCCCCTACAATGAGCAGTTCTTC.